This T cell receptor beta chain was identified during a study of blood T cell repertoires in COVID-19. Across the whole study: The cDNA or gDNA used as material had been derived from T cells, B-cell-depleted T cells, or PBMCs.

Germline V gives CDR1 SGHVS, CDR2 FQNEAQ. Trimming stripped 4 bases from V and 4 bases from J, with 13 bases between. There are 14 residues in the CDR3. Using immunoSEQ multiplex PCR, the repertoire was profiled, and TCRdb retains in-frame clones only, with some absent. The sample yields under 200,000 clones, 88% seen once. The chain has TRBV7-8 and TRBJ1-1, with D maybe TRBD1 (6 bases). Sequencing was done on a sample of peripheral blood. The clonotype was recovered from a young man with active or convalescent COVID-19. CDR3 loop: CASSSRGGGTEAFF. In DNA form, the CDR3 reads TGTGCCAGCAGCTCGAGGGGGGGAGGCACTGAAGCTTTCTTT.